A few counts support the clone carrying this T cell receptor beta chain. The sample belongs to a study of blood T cell repertoires in COVID-19. The CDR3 totals 15 residues. Trimming removed 2 bases from V and 6 bases from J; junction bases left unmatched: 6. The germline V gene encodes CDR1 SGHRS and CDR2 YFSETQ. Cohort assignment relied on participant-reported clinical history. Original handling: Nucleated cell counts were estimated from reference gene primer amplification. TCRdb's copy holds only in-frame clones and misses some; the assay was immunoSEQ multiplex PCR. V, J and clone size reflect that table, while D and trimming were determined from the DNA. The sample lists 130,000 to 150,000 clones, roughly 83% occurring once.

The sequence was obtained from a man between 45 and 60 years old who had recovered from COVID-19. Sequenced: PBMCs or T cells enriched from blood (not recorded which). This rearrangement joins TRBV5-1 to TRBJ1-4; TRBD1 matches at 8 bases. CDR3 loop: CASSFAGGRDEKLFF. The CDR3 DNA reads as TGCGCCAGCAGCTTCGCAGGGGGCAGGGATGAAAAACTGTTTTTT.